This record looks at one TCR beta chain sequence and its context. The sample comes from a study of blood T cell repertoires in COVID-19. Study background: PBMCs, B-cell-depleted T cells, or T cells provided the cDNA or gDNA that made up the material.

This CDR3 region has 16 residues. The V gene lost 2 bases and the J gene lost 4 bases, with 20 bases spanning the gap. Germline CDR1 is GTSNPN and CDR2 is SVGIG (reference sequence). TCRdb's copy holds only in-frame clones and misses some; the assay was immunoSEQ multiplex PCR. The sample comprises roughly 160,000 clones, more than 70% of which are singletons, and roughly 1.9% rests with the top ten. This sequence was found in a man aged 45-60 years who had recovered from COVID-19. The chain carries TRBV30 and TRBJ1-2; D is possibly TRBD1 (6 bases). Sequencing was carried out using peripheral blood. CDR3 nucleotide sequence: TGTGCCTGGAGTCTTCCCACGGCCCCAGGGGCCTATGGCTACACCTTC. This codes for CAWSLPTAPGAYGYTF.